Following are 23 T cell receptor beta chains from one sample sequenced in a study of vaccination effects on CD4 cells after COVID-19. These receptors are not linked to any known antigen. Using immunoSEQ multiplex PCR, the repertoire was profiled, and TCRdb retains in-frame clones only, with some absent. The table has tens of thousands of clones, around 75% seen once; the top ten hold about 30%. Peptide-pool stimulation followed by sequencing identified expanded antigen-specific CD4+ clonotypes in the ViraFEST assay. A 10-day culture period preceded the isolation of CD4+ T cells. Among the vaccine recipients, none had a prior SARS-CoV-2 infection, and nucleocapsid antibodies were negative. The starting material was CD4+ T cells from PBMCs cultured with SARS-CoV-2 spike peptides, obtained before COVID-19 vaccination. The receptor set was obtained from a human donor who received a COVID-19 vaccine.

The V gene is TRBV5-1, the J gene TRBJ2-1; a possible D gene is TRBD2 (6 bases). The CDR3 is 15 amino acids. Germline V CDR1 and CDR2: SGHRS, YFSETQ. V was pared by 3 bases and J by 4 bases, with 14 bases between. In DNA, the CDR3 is TGCGCCAGCAGCTCGGAGGGCTATTTTTACAATGAGCAGTTCTTC. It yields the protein CASSSEGYFYNEQFF.

This CDR3 is CASSHNIPDTEAFF. Here the CDR3 DNA reads TGTGCCAGCAGCCATAATATCCCAGACACTGAAGCTTTCTTT. The chain has TRBV3-1 (or the pseudogene TRBV3-2) and TRBJ1-1, with D uncertain. This CDR3 region has 14 residues. Germline lookup yields CDR1 LGHDT and CDR2 YNNKEL (reference sequence). V was shortened by 3 bases and J by 3 bases, with 11 bases between the two germline ends.

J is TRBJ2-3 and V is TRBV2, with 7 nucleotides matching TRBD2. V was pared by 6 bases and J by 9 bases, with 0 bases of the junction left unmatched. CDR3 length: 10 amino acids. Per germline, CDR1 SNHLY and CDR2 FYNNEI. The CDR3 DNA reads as TGTGCCAGCAGGGGGGGGACGCAGTATTTT. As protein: CASRGGTQYF. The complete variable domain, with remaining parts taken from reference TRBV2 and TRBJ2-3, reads EPEVTQTPSHQVTQMGQEVILRCVPISNHLYFYWYRQILGQKVEFLVSFYNNEISEKSEIFDDQFSVERPDGSNFTLKIRSTKLEDSAMYFCASRGGTQYFGPGTRLTVL.

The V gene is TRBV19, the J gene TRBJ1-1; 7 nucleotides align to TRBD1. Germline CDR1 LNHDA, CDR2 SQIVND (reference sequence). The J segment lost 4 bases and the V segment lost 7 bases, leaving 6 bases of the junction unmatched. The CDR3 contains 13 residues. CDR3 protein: CASTDRPRTEAFF. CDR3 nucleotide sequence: TGTGCCAGTACGGACAGGCCCCGCACTGAAGCTTTCTTT. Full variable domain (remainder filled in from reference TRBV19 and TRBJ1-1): DGGITQSPKYLFRKEGQNVTLSCEQNLNHDAMYWYRQDPGQGLRLIYYSQIVNDFQKGDIAEGYSVSREKKESFPLTVTSAQKNPTAFYLCASTDRPRTEAFFGQGTRLTVV.

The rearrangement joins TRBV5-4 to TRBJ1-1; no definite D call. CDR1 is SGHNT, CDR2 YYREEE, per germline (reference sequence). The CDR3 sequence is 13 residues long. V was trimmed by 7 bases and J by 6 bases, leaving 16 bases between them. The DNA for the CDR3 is TGTGCCAGCCGGATAGGTGGGCGGGCTGAAGCTTTCTTT. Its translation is CASRIGGRAEAFF.

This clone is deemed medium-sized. CDR3: CASSTHLGLQETQYF. DNA of the CDR3: TGTGCCAGCAGTACCCACTTGGGCCTCCAAGAGACCCAGTACTTC. The chain uses TRBV6-5 and TRBJ2-5; D ambiguous. The CDR3 totals 15 residues. V shed 5 bases and J shed 1 base, with 14 bases lying between them. CDR1 MNHEY and CDR2 SVGAGI come from the germline V gene.

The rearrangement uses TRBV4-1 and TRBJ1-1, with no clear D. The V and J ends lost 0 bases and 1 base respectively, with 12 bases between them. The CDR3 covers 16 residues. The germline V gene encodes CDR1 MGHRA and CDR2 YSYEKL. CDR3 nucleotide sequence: TGCGCCAGCAGCCAAGACTATCTGCGGGGGAACACTGAAGCTTTCTTT. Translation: CASSQDYLRGNTEAFF.

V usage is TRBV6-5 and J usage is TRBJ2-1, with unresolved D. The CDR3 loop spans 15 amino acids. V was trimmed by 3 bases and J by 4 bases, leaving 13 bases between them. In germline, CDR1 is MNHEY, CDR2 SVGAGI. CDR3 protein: CASSYRTGYYNEQFF. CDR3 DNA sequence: TGTGCCAGCAGTTATCGCACGGGCTATTACAATGAGCAGTTCTTC.

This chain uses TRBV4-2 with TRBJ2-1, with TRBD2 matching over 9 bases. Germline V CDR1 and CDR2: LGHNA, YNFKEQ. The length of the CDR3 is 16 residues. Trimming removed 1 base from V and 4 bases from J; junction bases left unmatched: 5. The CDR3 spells CASSQVGAGGYNEQFF. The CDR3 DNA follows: TGTGCCAGCAGCCAAGTCGGGGCGGGGGGGTACAATGAGCAGTTCTTC.

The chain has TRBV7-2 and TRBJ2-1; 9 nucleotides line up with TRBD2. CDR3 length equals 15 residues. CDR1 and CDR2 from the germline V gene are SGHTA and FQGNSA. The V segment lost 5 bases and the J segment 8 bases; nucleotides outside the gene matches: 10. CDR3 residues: CASSQGAGGPDEQFF. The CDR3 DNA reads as TGTGCCAGCAGCCAAGGGGCGGGAGGGCCTGATGAGCAGTTCTTC.

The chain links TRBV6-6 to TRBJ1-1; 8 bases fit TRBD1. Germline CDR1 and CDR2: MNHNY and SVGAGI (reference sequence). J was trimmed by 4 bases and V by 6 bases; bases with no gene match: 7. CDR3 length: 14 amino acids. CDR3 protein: CASRLGQGATEAFF. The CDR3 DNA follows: TGTGCCAGCAGACTAGGACAGGGTGCCACTGAAGCTTTCTTT.

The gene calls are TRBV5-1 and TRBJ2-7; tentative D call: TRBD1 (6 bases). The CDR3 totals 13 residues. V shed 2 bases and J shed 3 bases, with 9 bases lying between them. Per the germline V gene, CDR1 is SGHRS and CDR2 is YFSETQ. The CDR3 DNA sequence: TGCGCCAGCAGCTTAAGGACAGACTACGAGCAGTACTTC. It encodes CASSLRTDYEQYF.

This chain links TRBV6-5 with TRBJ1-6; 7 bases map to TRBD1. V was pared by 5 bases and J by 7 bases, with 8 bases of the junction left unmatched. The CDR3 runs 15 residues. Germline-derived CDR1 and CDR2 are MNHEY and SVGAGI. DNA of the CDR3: TGTGCCAGCAGTACACCGGGACAGAGGAATTCACCCCTCCACTTT. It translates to CASSTPGQRNSPLHF.

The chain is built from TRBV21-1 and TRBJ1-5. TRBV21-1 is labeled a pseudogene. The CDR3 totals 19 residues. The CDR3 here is CASSKVGGRGGRSNQPQHF. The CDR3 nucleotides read TGTGCCAGCAGCAAAGTAGGCGGCAGGGGAGGGCGAAGCAATCAGCCCCAGCATTTT.

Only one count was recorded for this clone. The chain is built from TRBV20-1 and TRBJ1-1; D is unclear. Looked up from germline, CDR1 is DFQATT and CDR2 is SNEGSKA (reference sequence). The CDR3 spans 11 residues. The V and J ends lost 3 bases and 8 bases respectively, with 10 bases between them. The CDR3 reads CSARETPEAFF. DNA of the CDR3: TGCAGTGCTAGGGAGACCCCCGAAGCTTTCTTT.

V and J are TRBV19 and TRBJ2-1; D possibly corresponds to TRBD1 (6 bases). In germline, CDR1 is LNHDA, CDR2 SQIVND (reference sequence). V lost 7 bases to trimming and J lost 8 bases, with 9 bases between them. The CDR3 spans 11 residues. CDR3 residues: CASNEGDEQFF. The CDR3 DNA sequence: TGTGCCAGTAATGAGGGGGATGAGCAGTTCTTC.

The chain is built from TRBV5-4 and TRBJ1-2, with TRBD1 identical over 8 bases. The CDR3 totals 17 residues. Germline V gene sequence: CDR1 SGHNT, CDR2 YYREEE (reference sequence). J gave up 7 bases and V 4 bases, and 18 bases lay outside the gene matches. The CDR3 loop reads CASSQLLGTGRLSGYTF. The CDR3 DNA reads TGTGCCAGCAGCCAGCTACTCGGGACAGGCAGGCTCTCTGGCTACACCTTC.

The CDR3 here is CASSLQGGEKLFF. In DNA, the CDR3 is TGTGCCAGCAGCCTACAGGGGGGGGAAAAACTGTTTTTT. The gene calls are TRBV5-4 and TRBJ1-4; TRBD1 aligns across 8 bases. The germline gives CDR1 SGHNT, CDR2 YYREEE (reference sequence). This CDR3 comprises 13 residues. The V gene end was trimmed by 4 bases and the J gene end by 8 bases; junction bases not matched to a gene: 4.

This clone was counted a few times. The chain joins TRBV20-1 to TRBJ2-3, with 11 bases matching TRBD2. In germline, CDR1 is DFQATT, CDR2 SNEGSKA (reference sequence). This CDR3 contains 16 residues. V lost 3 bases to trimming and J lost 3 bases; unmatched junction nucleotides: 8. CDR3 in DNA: TGCAGTGCTAGTGCAGCCAGACTAGCGGGGACAGATACGCAGTATTTT. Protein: CSASAARLAGTDTQYF.

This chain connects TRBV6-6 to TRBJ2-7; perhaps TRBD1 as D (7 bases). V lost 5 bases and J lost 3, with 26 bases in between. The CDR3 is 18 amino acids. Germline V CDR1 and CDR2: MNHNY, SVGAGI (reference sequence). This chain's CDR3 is CASSRFRGTASGLYEQYF. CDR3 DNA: TGTGCCAGCAGTAGATTCCGCGGGACAGCCAGTGGTCTCTACGAGCAGTACTTC.

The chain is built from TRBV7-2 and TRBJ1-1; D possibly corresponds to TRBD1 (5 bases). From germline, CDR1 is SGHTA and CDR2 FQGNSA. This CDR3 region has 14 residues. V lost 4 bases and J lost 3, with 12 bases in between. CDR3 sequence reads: CASSWVRGDTEAFF. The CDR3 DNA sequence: TGTGCCAGCAGCTGGGTTCGGGGGGACACTGAAGCTTTCTTT.

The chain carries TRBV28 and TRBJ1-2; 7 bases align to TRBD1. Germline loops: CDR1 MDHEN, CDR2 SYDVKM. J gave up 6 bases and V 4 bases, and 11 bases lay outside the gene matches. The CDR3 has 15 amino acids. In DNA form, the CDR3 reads TGTGCCAGCAGTTCCACAGGGGTAGGGGGCAATGGCTACACCTTC. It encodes CASSSTGVGGNGYTF.

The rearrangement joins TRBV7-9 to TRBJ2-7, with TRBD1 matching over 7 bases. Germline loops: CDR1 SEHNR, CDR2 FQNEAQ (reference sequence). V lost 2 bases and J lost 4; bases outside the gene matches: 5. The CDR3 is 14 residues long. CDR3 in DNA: TGTGCCAGCAGCTTAACACAGGGGCCGTACGAGCAGTACTTC. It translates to CASSLTQGPYEQYF. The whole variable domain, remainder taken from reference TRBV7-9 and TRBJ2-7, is DTGVSQNPRHKITKRGQNVTFRCDPISEHNRLYWYRQTLGQGPEFLTYFQNEAQLEKSRLLSDRFSAERPKGSFSTLEIQRTEQGDSAMYLCASSLTQGPYEQYFGPGTRLTVT.